Shown below are 29 T cell receptor beta chains from a single sample sequenced in a study of T cells in Graves' hyperthyroidism and ophthalmopathy. Using RNA transcripts as the source, TCR beta CDR3 regions were amplified. The HTBI primer set was used in a first-round RT-PCR of the TCR CDR3. Each CDR3 protein gets one entry after TCRdb re-called the multiplex PCR reads with MiXCR. The sample carries roughly 180,000 distinct CDR3 sequences, about a sixth recorded once. What was sequenced was blood. Receptor source: a woman aged 50 to 60 with Graves' hyperthyroidism.

The gene calls are TRBV6-1 and TRBJ1-2; 9 nucleotides agree with TRBD1. The germline V gene encodes CDR1 MNHNS and CDR2 SASEGT. The CDR3 loop spans 15 amino acids. V shed 5 bases, J shed 3 bases, and the junction held 7 bases outside the gene matches. CDR3 in amino acids: CASSKTGGADYGYTF. The CDR3, as DNA: TGTGCCAGCAGTAAAACAGGGGGCGCGGACTATGGCTACACCTTC.

This clonotype was picked up one time. The chain is built from TRBV27 and TRBJ2-7; 8 bases agree with TRBD1. Germline trimming cut 8 bases from V and 3 bases from J; bases unmatched to any gene: 6. The CDR3 covers 13 residues. Germline CDR1 MNHEY, CDR2 SMNVEV (reference sequence). The DNA for the CDR3 is TGTGCCAGCCTTAAACAGGGGGGCTACGAGCAGTACTTC. Translating it yields CASLKQGGYEQYF.

This clonotype was seen only a few times. V usage is TRBV4-3 and J usage is TRBJ2-7, with D maybe TRBD2 (6 bases). CDR3 length equals 18 residues. In germline, CDR1 is LGHNA, CDR2 YSLEER. The V gene lost 0 bases and the J gene lost 4 bases, with 22 bases spanning the gap. The CDR3 here is CASSQDISPAGPYYEQYF. In DNA, the CDR3 is TGCGCCAGCAGCCAAGATATATCTCCCGCGGGGCCGTATTACGAGCAGTACTTC.

This clonotype was counted a few times. The chain links TRBV19 to TRBJ2-1; D not certain. CDR1 LNHDA and CDR2 SQIVND come from the germline V gene (reference sequence). The V gene lost 5 bases and the J gene lost 5 bases, with 10 bases spanning the gap. This CDR3 has 13 amino acids. The CDR3 sequence: CASSLGRNNEQFF. The CDR3 region has the DNA TGTGCCAGTAGTTTAGGGCGGAACAATGAGCAGTTCTTC.

This clonotype has at least ten counts. The J gene is TRBJ2-3, the V gene TRBV11-2; TRBD2 is a possible D gene (6 bases). The CDR3 contains 13 residues. CDR1 and CDR2 (germline): SGHAT, FQNNGV. V lost 1 base and J 7 bases, leaving 9 bases between the germline ends. The CDR3: CASSLGGTNTQYF. CDR3 nucleotides: TGTGCCAGCAGCTTAGGCGGGACCAATACGCAGTATTTT.

This clonotype was counted many times. V and J are TRBV6-1 and TRBJ2-1, with a tentative D call TRBD1 (8 bases). Germline V gene sequence: CDR1 MNHNS, CDR2 SASEGT. Trimming took off 5 bases at V and 7 bases at J, with 18 bases between the two ends. The CDR3 has 15 residues. For the CDR3, the DNA is TGTGCCAGCAGTCAGGGGGGGACAGGTATTAATGAGCAGTTCTTC. Amino acids: CASSQGGTGINEQFF.

The chain couples TRBV11-2 to TRBJ2-7, with TRBD2 matching 7 bases. Looked up from germline, CDR1 is SGHAT and CDR2 is FQNNGV. The CDR3 sequence is 14 residues long. J lost 3 bases, V lost 1 base, and 3 bases had no gene match. The CDR3 spells CASSLGGSYYEQYF. In DNA, the CDR3 is TGTGCCAGCAGCTTAGGCGGGAGCTACTACGAGCAGTACTTC.

The gene calls are TRBV7-9 and TRBJ2-5; possibly TRBD2 for D (6 bases). The CDR3 is 15 amino acids. Trimming shortened V by 2 bases and J by 2 bases, and 12 bases separated the two germline ends. CDR1 is SEHNR and CDR2 is FQNEAQ in the germline V gene (reference sequence). CDR3 sequence reads: CASSLSGGIQETQYF. The CDR3 region has the DNA TGTGCCAGCAGCTTAAGTGGGGGGATACAAGAGACCCAGTACTTC.

A remark on this clonotype: Since the CDR3 does not end with the conserved phenylalanine or tryptophan, this likely comes from a read error. The V gene is TRBV7-9, the J gene TRBJ1-5; TRBD1 is a possible D gene (5 bases). This CDR3 spans 14 amino acids. Germline CDR1 and CDR2: SEHNR and FQNEAQ (reference sequence). The CDR3 region is CGSSAGSLNQPQHS. CDR3 bases: TGTGGCAGCAGCGCAGGGTCCCTTAATCAGCCCCAGCATTCT.

This clonotype was seen many times. J is TRBJ1-1 and V is TRBV7-2; tentative D call: TRBD1 (6 bases). V gave up 1 base and J gave up 9 bases, with 18 bases separating them. Germline assignment: CDR1 SGHTA and CDR2 FQGNSA. The CDR3 length is 15 residues. The CDR3 loop reads CASSLGHSRGAKAFF. The CDR3, as DNA: TGTGCCAGCAGCTTAGGACATTCTCGGGGGGCAAAAGCTTTCTTT.

This clonotype came up many times. This sequence joins TRBV5-1 and TRBJ2-3; D is ambiguous. The length of the CDR3 is 14 residues. From germline, CDR1 is SGHRS and CDR2 YFSETQ. V lost 2 bases and J lost 2, with 9 bases in between. The CDR3 here is CASSFMEYTDTQYF. CDR3 coding DNA: TGCGCCAGCAGCTTCATGGAGTACACAGATACGCAGTATTTT.

The chain couples TRBV3-1 to TRBJ2-7; D is unresolved. CDR3 length: 12 residues. V was shortened by 3 bases and J by 4 bases, with 7 bases between the two germline ends. CDR1 and CDR2 from the germline V gene are LGHDT and YNNKEL (reference sequence). This CDR3 reads CASSQDLYEQYF. The DNA for the CDR3 is TGTGCCAGCAGCCAGGACCTGTACGAGCAGTACTTC.

This clonotype was observed many times. V usage is TRBV20-1 and J usage is TRBJ2-3; D is unresolved. The germline V gene encodes CDR1 DFQATT and CDR2 SNEGSKA (reference sequence). The germline V and J ends were trimmed by 3 bases and 2 bases, with 6 bases remaining between them. The CDR3 consists of 12 residues. The CDR3: CSASPHTDTQYF. The CDR3 coding sequence is TGCAGTGCTAGTCCTCACACAGATACGCAGTATTTT.

This clonotype has at least ten counts. The chain joins TRBV6-2 or TRBV6-3 to TRBJ2-2, with 8 bases that match TRBD1. Germline CDR1 MNHEY, CDR2 SVGEGT. With V trimmed by 2 bases and J by 3 bases, 11 bases remained unmatched. The CDR3 totals 18 residues. The CDR3 is CASSYPIPGGLYTGELFF. CDR3 DNA: TGTGCCAGCAGTTACCCGATCCCAGGGGGCTTGTACACCGGGGAGCTGTTTTTT.

There are many counts of this clonotype. V usage is TRBV2 and J usage is TRBJ2-2; D is uncertain. Trimming took 8 bases from V and 6 from J, leaving 10 bases between them. The CDR3 totals 12 residues. CDR1 SNHLY and CDR2 FYNNEI come from the germline V gene. In DNA form, the CDR3 reads TGTGCCAGCCTTTTTGTAGCCGGGGAGCTGTTTTTT. This translates into CASLFVAGELFF.

This clonotype was observed at least ten times. One base away lies a much larger clone, so this may be a sequencing read error. The chain uses TRBV7-8 and TRBJ2-7; D possibly corresponds to TRBD1 (6 bases). The V and J ends lost 2 bases and 4 bases respectively, with 15 bases between them. CDR3 length equals 15 residues. Looked up from germline, CDR1 is SGHVS and CDR2 is FQNEAQ. Here the CDR3 reads CASSLLQGRVYEQYF. The CDR3 nucleotides are TGTGCCAGCAGCTTACTACAGGGAAGGGTTTACGAGCAGTACTTC.

The chain joins TRBV6-2 or TRBV6-3 to TRBJ2-3; 10 bases are shared with TRBD1. Germline V lookup: CDR1 MNHEY, CDR2 SVGEGT. Trimming at V came to 7 bases and at J to 4 bases, leaving 11 bases not matched to a gene. This CDR3 is 16 amino acids long. In DNA, the CDR3 is TGTGCCAGCACCCCTTGGGACAGGGGAGTCCCAGATACGCAGTATTTT. It is translated as CASTPWDRGVPDTQYF.

This clonotype showed up many times. The chain is built from TRBV7-2 and TRBJ2-7; 9 bases match TRBD2. V lost 5 bases to trimming and J lost 0 bases; unmatched junction nucleotides: 5. Germline lookup yields CDR1 SGHTA and CDR2 FQGNSA. This CDR3 contains 15 residues. This CDR3 reads CASSPRLADSYEQYF. In DNA form, the CDR3 reads TGTGCCAGCAGCCCACGACTAGCGGACTCCTACGAGCAGTACTTC.

Ten or more counts support this clonotype. The CDR3: CASSLTGSYEQYF. DNA of the CDR3: TGTGCCAGCAGTCTTACAGGTTCCTACGAGCAGTACTTC. The chain employs TRBV6-1 and TRBJ2-7; D is perhaps TRBD1 (5 bases). Trimming left V 5 bases short and J 1 base short, with 9 bases between. The CDR3 extends over 13 amino acids. CDR1 and CDR2 (germline): MNHNS, SASEGT.

Many counts were recorded for this clonotype. The V call is TRBV11-2, the J call TRBJ2-1; 8 bases are shared with TRBD1. The CDR3 is made up of 13 amino acids. V dropped 5 bases and J dropped 12; count of bases not matched to a gene: 9. Germline V CDR1 and CDR2: SGHAT, FQNNGV. The CDR3 DNA reads as TGTGCCAGCAGCACCGCCAGGGGGCTTATGCAGTTCTTC. Translating gives CASSTARGLMQFF. Looking up the rest from reference TRBV11-2 and TRBJ2-1 gives the full variable domain: EAGVAQSPRYKIIEKRQSVAFWCNPISGHATLYWYQQILGQGPKLLIQFQNNGVVDDSQLPKDRFSAERLKGVDSTLKIQPAKLEDSAVYLCASSTARGLMQFFGPGTRLTVL.

In this sample, this clonotype turned up once. This rearrangement joins TRBV6-2 or TRBV6-3 to TRBJ2-3; 7 nucleotides match TRBD1. CDR3 length equals 15 residues. Germline lookup yields CDR1 MNHEY and CDR2 SVGEGT. J lost 2 bases, V lost 2 bases, and 4 bases had no gene match. CDR3 sequence (DNA): TGTGCCAGCAGTTACAGGGGACAGATCACAGATACGCAGTATTTT. This gives the protein CASSYRGQITDTQYF.

There are many counts of this clonotype. The V call is TRBV6-1, the J call TRBJ1-1; D ambiguous. The CDR3 loop spans 13 amino acids. The germline V gene encodes CDR1 MNHNS and CDR2 SASEGT. Deletions cut 4 bases from V and 4 bases from J, with 10 bases between. The CDR3 coding sequence is TGTGCCAGCAGTGGACGGGAGAGCACTGAAGCTTTCTTT. It yields the protein CASSGRESTEAFF.

This clonotype showed up many times. The chain links TRBV7-9 to TRBJ1-4, with D perhaps TRBD1 (5 bases). Germline-derived CDR1 and CDR2 are SEHNR and FQNEAQ (reference sequence). Trimming removed 5 bases from V and 5 bases from J, with 6 bases in between. The CDR3 contains 12 residues. CDR3 loop: CASSRQNEKLFF. The CDR3 DNA follows: TGTGCCAGCAGCCGACAGAATGAAAAACTGTTTTTT.

V usage is TRBV20-1 and J usage is TRBJ2-3; no clear D gene. Germline V CDR1 and CDR2: DFQATT, SNEGSKA (reference sequence). The CDR3 is 15 residues long. V dropped 7 bases and J dropped 0 bases, with 17 bases sitting between them. The CDR3 region is CSVESWQPSTDTQYF. Written as DNA, the CDR3 is TGCAGTGTCGAGAGTTGGCAGCCTAGCACAGATACGCAGTATTTT.

This clonotype has a count of ten or more. J is TRBJ2-1 and V is TRBV27; 9 bases line up with TRBD2. Losses at the gene ends were 1 base for V and 0 bases for J; bases not matched to a gene: 1. This CDR3 has 16 amino acids. Germline V lookup: CDR1 MNHEY, CDR2 SMNVEV (reference sequence). The CDR3 DNA reads as TGTGCCAGCAGTTTATTTAGCGGGAGCTCCTACAATGAGCAGTTCTTC. Translation gives CASSLFSGSSYNEQFF.

This clonotype came up many times. The chain combines TRBV5-1 with TRBJ2-3, with TRBD2 identical over 12 bases. The CDR3 consists of 17 residues. The J segment lost 0 bases and the V segment lost 4 bases, leaving 6 bases of the junction unmatched. CDR1 and CDR2 (germline): SGHRS, YFSETQ. CDR3 amino acids: CASSRTGTSGSTDTQYF. DNA for the CDR3: TGCGCCAGCAGCCGAACCGGGACTAGCGGGAGCACAGATACGCAGTATTTT.

This clonotype was found a few times. The gene calls are TRBV4-1 and TRBJ2-3; D possibly uses TRBD1 or TRBD2 (5 bases each). Trimming took off 1 base at V and 2 bases at J, with 10 bases between the two ends. The CDR3 contains 15 residues. Germline V gene lookup returns CDR1 MGHRA and CDR2 YSYEKL. This CDR3 reads CASSQGDGYTDTQYF. CDR3 DNA sequence: TGCGCCAGCAGCCAAGGGGACGGTTACACAGATACGCAGTATTTT.

This chain joins TRBV5-4 and TRBJ2-5; D perhaps matches TRBD1 (6 bases). With 1 base removed from V and 3 bases from J, the gap between germline ends came to 10 bases. The germline CDR1 and CDR2 sequences are SGHNT and YYREEE (reference sequence). The CDR3 has 14 residues. In nucleotides, the CDR3 is TGTGCCAGCAGCTTGCACAGGGTAGAAGAGACCCAGTACTTC. Translation: CASSLHRVEETQYF.

The chain carries TRBV15 and TRBJ1-5; TRBD1 matches 7 bases. The CDR3 runs to 17 residues. CDR1 is LNHNV, CDR2 YYDKDF, per germline (reference sequence). The V gene end was trimmed by 2 bases and the J gene end by 4 bases; junction bases not matched to a gene: 11. The CDR3 region is CATSRTRGQEGNQPQHF. The CDR3 DNA is TGTGCCACCAGCAGAACGAGAGGACAGGAGGGTAATCAGCCCCAGCATTTT.